Below, 2 T cell receptor beta chains from the same sample are listed, as sequenced in a study of CXCR3-negative and CXCR3-positive naive CD8 T cells (dated by TCRdb to between 2017 and 2020). These reads were obtained on a NextSeq 550. The Human TCR Profiling Kit (MiLaboratory) was used to prepare UMI-labeled 5' RACE TRB cDNA libraries. The reads went through TCRdb reprocessing, and each CDR3 protein sequence gets one entry with no DNA. This sample's table lists approximately 88,000 distinct CDR3 sequences. The ten largest make up approximately 1.5% of the sample. What was sequenced was naive CXCR3- CD8+ T cells from blood. What this sample's cell subset or site label stands for: CD45RO-CCR7+CD27+CD95- naive CD8+ T cells lacking CXCR3 (TNR3-). The receptors were sampled from a human donor in good health. Some clones in this sample may be carry-over from other donors' samples.

The chain uses TRBV5-1 and TRBJ2-5; the D call from TCRdb, TRBD2, cannot be confirmed without DNA. The CDR3 totals 15 residues. CDR1 and CDR2 (germline): SGHRS, YFSETQ. CDR3 residues: CASSLDGLAEETQYF.

The CDR3 loop reads CASRQGRGTDTQYF. This chain links TRBV2 with TRBJ2-3; TCRdb designates TRBD1, a call that cannot be tested without DNA. This CDR3 spans 14 amino acids. From germline, CDR1 is SNHLY and CDR2 FYNNEI.